This T cell receptor beta chain appears in the sequencing data of a study of blood T cell repertoires in COVID-19. Study summary: Acute and convalescent COVID-19 specimens originated in the United States, Italy and Spain. In each case, the material was cDNA or gDNA derived from T cells, B-cell-depleted T cells, or PBMCs.

In the source study's methods: From reference gene primer amplification, estimates of nucleated cell counts were derived. Sequencing used immunoSEQ multiplex PCR; TCRdb keeps in-frame clones, though not all of them. For V, J and clone size, that table is used; D and trimming come from the DNA. In the table there are 86,000 or so clones, about nine tenths of which are singletons. There are 14 residues in the CDR3. From germline, CDR1 is SNHLY and CDR2 FYNNEI. Trimming took 4 bases from V and 5 from J, leaving 14 bases between them. Material: peripheral blood. This chain joins TRBV2 and TRBJ2-5, with unresolved D. The sequence was collected from a woman in her forties or fifties in a cohort sampled during active COVID-19. CDR3 in amino acids: CASSGGRGYETQYF. The CDR3 DNA reads TGTGCCAGCAGTGGCGGCAGAGGCTATGAGACCCAGTACTTC.